The source of this T cell receptor beta chain is a study of blood T cell repertoires in COVID-19. This clone appeared a single time. V lost 6 bases and J lost 0, with 6 bases in between. Germline CDR1 MNHEY, CDR2 SVGAGI. CDR3 length: 12 residues. Profiling relied on immunoSEQ multiplex PCR, and the TCRdb table lists in-frame clones only, not all of them. This table holds under 300,000 clones, around 88% found once. The sample was PBMCs or T cells enriched from blood (not recorded which). This TCR was sampled from a woman aged 40-49 years with acute COVID-19. This chain links TRBV6-5 with TRBJ2-7; perhaps TRBD2 as D (5 bases). The CDR3 bases are TGTGCCAGCAGGGGGAGCTCCTACGAGCAGTACTTC. This translates into CASRGSSYEQYF.